These T cell receptor beta chains were read from a single sample in a study of cytomegalovirus exposure and HLA in healthy donors. TCRdb's copy holds only in-frame clones and misses some; the assay was immunoSEQ multiplex PCR. This sample has around 120,000 clones; 60% to 85% occur once, and the top ten carry 3.4%. Sequenced input: PBMCs. These receptors were obtained from a man aged 25-45 years in good health and CMV-seronegative. CDR3s include the opening cysteine and the closing phenylalanine or tryptophan. The order of the fields is V gene, J gene, clone size, D gene, CDR3 length, CDR3 protein, CDR3 DNA. A D gene is named only where the DNA matches it firmly. A clone size is listed for some rows: how often the clone was seen (once, few, many), or a class if it is expanded.

>TRBV6-5|TRBJ2-7|few|TRBD1|14
CASSYWTGNYEQYF
TGTGCCAGCAGTTACTGGACAGGGAACTACGAGCAGTACTTC
>TRBV10-1|TRBJ1-5|.|.|12
CASSDRVKPQHF
TGCGCCAGCAGTGATCGGGTTAAGCCCCAGCATTTT
>TRBV10-2|TRBJ1-6|.|.|14
CASTITTGKPPLHF
TGCGCCAGCACAATTACTACAGGGAAGCCACCCCTCCACTTT
>TRBV6-1|TRBJ1-5|few|TRBD1|15
CASNTGGYSNQPQHF
TGTGCCAGCAATACAGGGGGCTATAGCAATCAGCCCCAGCATTTT
>TRBV19|TRBJ2-7|.|.|14
CASSIDPYSYEQYF
TGTGCCAGTAGTATAGACCCTTACTCCTACGAGCAGTACTTC
>TRBV18|TRBJ1-5|.|.|15
CASSPPGVGNQPQHF
TGTGCCAGCTCACCACCCGGGGTCGGCAATCAGCCCCAGCATTTT
>TRBV6-5|TRBJ1-2|.|.|15
CASTTPPGTPYGYTF
TGTGCCAGCACTACACCCCCCGGGACACCCTATGGCTACACCTTC
>TRBV27|TRBJ1-4|.|.|18
CASSLIPGTELATNELFF
TGTGCCAGCAGTTTAATACCGGGAACTGAGCTCGCTACGAACGAACTGTTTTTT
>TRBV4-1|TRBJ2-1|.|TRBD2|14
CASSQETSSNEQFF
TGCGCCAGCAGCCAGGAGACTAGCAGCAATGAGCAGTTCTTC
>TRBV7-2|TRBJ1-3|.|.|13
CASSLGLRNTIYF
TGTGCCAGCAGCTTGGGACTGCGAAACACCATATATTTT
>TRBV4-3|TRBJ2-3|.|.|13
CASSLALWDTQYF
TGCGCCAGCAGCCTTGCACTTTGGGATACGCAGTATTTT
>TRBV5-1|TRBJ1-6|once|.|15
CASSLGQTPNSPLHF
TGCGCCAGCAGCCTCGGACAGACTCCTAATTCACCCCTCCACTTT
>TRBV29-1|TRBJ1-3|.|.|11
CSVEVGDTIYF
TGCAGCGTTGAAGTGGGAGACACCATATATTTT
>TRBV18|TRBJ1-1|.|.|12
CASSPAGAEAFF
TGTGCCAGCTCACCAGCGGGGGCTGAAGCTTTCTTT
>TRBV6-5|TRBJ1-2|.|TRBD1|14
CASKQTGVDYGYTF
TGTGCCAGCAAACAAACAGGGGTGGACTATGGCTACACCTTC
>TRBV29-1|TRBJ2-7|once|.|12
CSVGQRSYEQYF
TGCAGCGTCGGACAGCGATCCTACGAGCAGTACTTC
>TRBV19|TRBJ2-7|.|.|15
CASSRISTSLYEQYF
TGTGCCAGTAGTCGAATCTCAACTAGCCTCTACGAGCAGTACTTC
>TRBV9|TRBJ2-2|.|.|19
CASSVVRGGNVMNTGELFF
TGTGCCAGCAGCGTAGTGAGGGGGGGGAACGTAATGAACACCGGGGAGCTGTTTTTT
>TRBV27|TRBJ2-1|.|TRBD2|17
CASSSRTSGFTYNEQFF
TGTGCCAGCAGCTCGCGGACTAGCGGGTTTACGTACAATGAGCAGTTCTTC
>TRBV19|TRBJ2-3|.|TRBD2|16
CASSPSLAGGTDTQYF
TGTGCCAGTAGTCCCTCACTAGCGGGAGGGACAGATACGCAGTATTTT
>TRBV5-4|TRBJ2-6|.|.|15
CASSLDISGANVLTF
TGTGCCAGCAGCTTGGACATCTCTGGGGCCAACGTCCTGACTTTC
>TRBV2|TRBJ1-6|once|.|14
CASSDTGLNSPLHF
TGTGCCAGCAGTGATACAGGGCTAAATTCACCCCTCCACTTT
>TRBV6-6|TRBJ2-5|.|.|16
CASRDLDKHVGETQYF
TGTGCCAGCAGGGACCTGGACAAGCACGTAGGAGAGACCCAGTACTTC
>TRBV29-1|TRBJ1-1|once|.|12
CSVMTGNTEAFF
TGCAGCGTCATGACAGGGAACACTGAAGCTTTCTTT
>TRBV7-9|TRBJ2-7|.|.|14
CASSLGFSAYEQYF
TGTGCCAGCAGCTTGGGCTTCTCGGCCTACGAGCAGTACTTC
>TRBV9|TRBJ2-1|.|.|14
CASSVVAAGSEQFF
TGTGCCAGCAGCGTAGTAGCAGCGGGTTCGGAGCAGTTCTTC
>TRBV7-3|TRBJ1-6|.|TRBD1|14
CASSSDRENSPLHF
TGTGCCAGCAGCTCGGACAGGGAAAATTCACCCCTCCACTTT
>TRBV30|TRBJ2-5|.|TRBD2|13
CAWSLAGPETQYF
TGTGCCTGGAGCCTAGCGGGACCAGAGACCCAGTACTTC
>TRBV4-1|TRBJ1-5|.|.|13
CASSPRDEQPQHF
TGCGCCAGCAGCCCCAGGGATGAGCAGCCCCAGCATTTT
>TRBV28|TRBJ2-7|.|TRBD2|15
CASSGFSGRGYEQYF
TGTGCCAGCAGTGGATTTAGCGGGAGGGGTTACGAGCAGTACTTC
>TRBV5-6|TRBJ1-2|.|TRBD1|15
CASTPSPGQNYGYTF
TGTGCCAGCACCCCCTCCCCGGGACAGAACTATGGCTACACCTTC